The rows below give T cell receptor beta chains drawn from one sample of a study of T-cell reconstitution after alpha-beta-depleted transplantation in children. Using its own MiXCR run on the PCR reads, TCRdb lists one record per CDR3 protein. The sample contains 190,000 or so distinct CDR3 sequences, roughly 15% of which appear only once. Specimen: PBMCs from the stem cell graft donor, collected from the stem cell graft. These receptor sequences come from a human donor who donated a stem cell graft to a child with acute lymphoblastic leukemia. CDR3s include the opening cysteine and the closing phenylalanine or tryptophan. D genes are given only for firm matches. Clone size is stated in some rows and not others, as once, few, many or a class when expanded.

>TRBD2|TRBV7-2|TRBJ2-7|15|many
CASSSQREIGYEQYF
TGTGCCAGCAGCTCGCAGCGGGAGATAGGCTACGAGCAGTACTTC
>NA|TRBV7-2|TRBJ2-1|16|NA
CASSRVGTPGDNEQFF
TGTGCCAGCAGCAGGGTAGGAACGCCGGGGGACAATGAGCAGTTCTTC
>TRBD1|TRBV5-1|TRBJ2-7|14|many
CASSPITGGNEQYF
TGCGCCAGCAGCCCAATTACAGGGGGGAACGAGCAGTACTTC
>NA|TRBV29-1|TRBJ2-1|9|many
CSVGAEQFF
TGCAGCGTTGGGGCTGAGCAGTTCTTC
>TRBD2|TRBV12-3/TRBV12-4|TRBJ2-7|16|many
CASSLAGLAAIGEQYF
TGTGCCAGCAGTTTGGCCGGACTAGCGGCAATTGGCGAGCAGTACTTC
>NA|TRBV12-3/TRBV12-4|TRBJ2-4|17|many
CASSSTTGREAKNIQYF
TGTGCCAGCAGTTCCACTACAGGGAGGGAAGCCAAAAACATTCAGTACTTC
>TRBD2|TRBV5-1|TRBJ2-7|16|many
CASSNPGLAGEDEQYF
TGCGCCAGCAGCAACCCCGGGCTAGCGGGAGAGGACGAGCAGTACTTC
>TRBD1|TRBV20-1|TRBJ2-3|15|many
CSASGTGGTTDTQYF
TGCAGTGCTAGTGGGACAGGGGGCACCACAGATACGCAGTATTTT
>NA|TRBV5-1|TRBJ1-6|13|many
CASSGSFGSPLHF
TGCGCCAGCAGTGGTTCTTTCGGTTCACCCCTCCACTTT
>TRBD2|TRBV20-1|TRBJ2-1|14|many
CSAVAGVGYNEQFF
TGCAGTGCAGTAGCGGGAGTTGGTTACAATGAGCAGTTCTTC
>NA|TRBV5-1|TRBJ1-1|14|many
CASSLDGARTEAFF
TGCGCCAGCAGCTTGGACGGGGCGAGGACTGAAGCTTTCTTT
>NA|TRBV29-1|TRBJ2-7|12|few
CSVGDNSYEQYF
TGCAGCGTTGGGGACAACTCCTACGAGCAGTACTTC
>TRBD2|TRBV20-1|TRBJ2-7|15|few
CSARNPSGPNPEQYF
TGCAGTGCTCGCAATCCTAGCGGTCCAAATCCCGAGCAGTACTTC
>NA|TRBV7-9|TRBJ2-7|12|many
CASSLTSGEQYF
TGTGCCAGCAGCTTAACCTCCGGGGAGCAGTACTTC
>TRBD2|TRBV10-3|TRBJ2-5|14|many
CAINGGSSGETQYF
TGTGCCATCAATGGCGGGAGCTCCGGGGAGACCCAGTACTTC
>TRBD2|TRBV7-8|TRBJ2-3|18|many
CASSPGLAGGPNRDTQYF
TGTGCCAGCAGCCCCGGACTAGCGGGAGGGCCGAATAGAGATACGCAGTATTTT
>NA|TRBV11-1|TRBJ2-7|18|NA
CASSFSRGVRTFGYEQYF
TGTGCCAGCAGCTTTTCAAGGGGGGTGAGGACCTTTGGTTACGAGCAGTACTTC
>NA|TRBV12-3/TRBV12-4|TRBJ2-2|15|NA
CASSPPTGNTGELFF
TGTGCCAGCAGCCCTCCGACAGGGAACACCGGGGAGCTGTTTTTT
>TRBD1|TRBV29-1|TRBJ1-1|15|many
CSATPMDRGATEAFF
TGCAGCGCCACCCCGATGGACAGGGGTGCCACTGAAGCTTTCTTT
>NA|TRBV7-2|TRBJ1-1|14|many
CASSLSYGDTEAFF
TGTGCCAGCAGTCTTAGTTACGGGGACACTGAAGCTTTCTTT
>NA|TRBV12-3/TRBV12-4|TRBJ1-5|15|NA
CASSLSDIRNQPQHF
TGTGCCAGCAGTTTGTCGGACATACGCAATCAGCCCCAGCATTTT
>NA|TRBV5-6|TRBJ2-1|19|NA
CASSLAWPQKSLDYNEQFF
TGTGCCAGCAGCTTAGCTTGGCCCCAAAAATCCTTAGACTACAATGAGCAGTTCTTC
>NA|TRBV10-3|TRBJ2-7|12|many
CAISEVEYEQYF
TGTGCCATCAGTGAGGTAGAATACGAGCAGTACTTC
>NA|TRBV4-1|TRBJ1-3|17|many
CASSQEFGGQPGNTIYF
TGCGCCAGCAGCCAAGAGTTCGGGGGCCAACCTGGAAACACCATATATTTT
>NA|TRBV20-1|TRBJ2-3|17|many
CSAHLARGSVYADTQYF
TGCAGTGCCCACCTGGCTCGGGGTAGCGTGTACGCAGATACGCAGTATTTT
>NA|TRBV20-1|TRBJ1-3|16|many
CSARDLGPLSGNTIYF
TGCAGTGCTAGAGATCTGGGGCCTCTCTCTGGAAACACCATATATTTT
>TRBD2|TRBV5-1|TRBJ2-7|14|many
CASSLTSGSYEQYF
TGTGCCAGCAGCTTGACTAGCGGGAGTTACGAGCAGTACTTC
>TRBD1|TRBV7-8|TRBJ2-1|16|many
CASSLGGTGFRNEQFF
TGTGCCAGCAGCTTAGGAGGGACAGGGTTTAGGAATGAGCAGTTCTTC
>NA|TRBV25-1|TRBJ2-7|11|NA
CASSERSGKYF
TGTGCCAGCAGTGAAAGGTCGGGAAAGTACTTC
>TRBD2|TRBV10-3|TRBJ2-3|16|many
CAISDLAVQHPDTQYF
TGTGCCATCAGTGACCTAGCGGTTCAACACCCAGATACGCAGTATTTT
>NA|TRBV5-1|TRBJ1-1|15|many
CASSLEGVTGTEAFF
TGCGCCAGCAGCTTGGAAGGAGTGACCGGAACTGAAGCTTTCTTT
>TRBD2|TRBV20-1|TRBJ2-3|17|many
CSARVLAGDALTDTQYF
TGCAGTGCTAGAGTACTAGCGGGAGACGCTCTCACAGATACGCAGTATTTT
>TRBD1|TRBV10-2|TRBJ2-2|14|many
CASSEDRATGELFF
TGCGCCAGCAGTGAGGACAGGGCCACCGGGGAGCTGTTTTTT
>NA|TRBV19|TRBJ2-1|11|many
CASSIGATEFF
TGTGCCAGTAGTATTGGGGCAACGGAGTTCTTC
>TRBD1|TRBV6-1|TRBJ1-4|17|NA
CASSGQGAATTNEKLFF
TGTGCCAGCAGTGGACAGGGGGCGGCAACAACTAATGAAAAACTGTTTTTT
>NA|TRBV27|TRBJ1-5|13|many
CASSFTANQPQHF
TGTGCCAGCAGTTTTACAGCGAATCAGCCCCAGCATTTT
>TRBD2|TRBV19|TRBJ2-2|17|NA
CASTTKLAGELAGELFF
TGTGCCAGTACTACCAAACTAGCGGGAGAATTGGCCGGGGAGCTGTTTTTT
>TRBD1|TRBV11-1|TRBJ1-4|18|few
CASSLPRTGVATNEKLFF
TGTGCCAGCAGTCTACCGCGGACAGGGGTCGCAACTAATGAAAAACTGTTTTTT
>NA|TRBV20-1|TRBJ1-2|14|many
CSARGDLDIPIRTF
TGCAGTGCTAGAGGAGATCTGGACATCCCGATTCGAACCTTC
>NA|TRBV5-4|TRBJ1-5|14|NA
CASSLEGNGQPQHF
TGTGCCAGCAGCTTGGAGGGGAACGGACAGCCCCAGCATTTT
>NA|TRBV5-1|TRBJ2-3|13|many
CASSPSSTDTQYF
TGCGCCAGCAGCCCGTCTAGCACAGATACGCAGTATTTT
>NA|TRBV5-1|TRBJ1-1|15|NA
CASSSDGTANTEAFF
TGCGCCAGCAGCTCGGACGGGACGGCGAACACTGAAGCTTTCTTT
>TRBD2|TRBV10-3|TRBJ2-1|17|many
CAISGEESASGSYEQFF
TGTGCCATCAGCGGGGAAGAGTCGGCTAGCGGGAGTTATGAGCAGTTCTTC
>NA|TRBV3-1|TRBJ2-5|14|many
CASSQDQAGETQYF
TGTGCCAGCAGCCAAGATCAAGCGGGAGAGACCCAGTACTTC
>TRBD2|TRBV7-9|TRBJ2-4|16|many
CASSLGLAGVGDIQYF
TGTGCCAGCAGCTTGGGACTAGCGGGAGTGGGCGACATTCAGTACTTC
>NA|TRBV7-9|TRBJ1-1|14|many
CASSLAGPNTEAFF
TGTGCCAGCAGCTTAGCAGGGCCGAACACTGAAGCTTTCTTT
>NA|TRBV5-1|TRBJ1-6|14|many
CASSLSYVNSPLHF
TGCGCCAGCAGCTTGTCCTATGTTAATTCACCCCTCCACTTT
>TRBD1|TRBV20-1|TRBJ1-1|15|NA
CSATREVGGGIEAFF
TGCAGTGCTACAAGAGAGGTTGGAGGGGGCATTGAAGCTTTCTTT
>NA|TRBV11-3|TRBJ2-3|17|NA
CASSFWWDLLRRDTQYF
TGTGCCAGCAGCTTTTGGTGGGACCTTCTGAGAAGGGATACGCAGTATTTT
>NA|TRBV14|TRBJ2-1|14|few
CASSQHLRNNEQFF
TGTGCCAGCAGCCAACACCTCCGGAACAATGAGCAGTTCTTC
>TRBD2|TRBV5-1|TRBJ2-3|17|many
CASSPGYRAGTTDTQYF
TGCGCCAGCAGTCCGGGATATAGAGCGGGGACCACAGATACGCAGTATTTT
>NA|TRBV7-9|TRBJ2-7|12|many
CASSSQGYEQYF
TGTGCCAGCAGCTCGCAGGGCTACGAGCAGTACTTC
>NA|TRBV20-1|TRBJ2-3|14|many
CSARDTGDTDTQYF
TGCAGTGCTAGAGATACAGGAGACACAGATACGCAGTATTTT
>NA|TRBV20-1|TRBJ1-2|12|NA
CSARGHQKGYTF
TGCAGTGCCAGAGGACATCAGAAGGGCTACACCTTC
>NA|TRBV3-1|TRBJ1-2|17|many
CASSQDKMGRENYGYTF
TGTGCCAGCAGCCAAGACAAAATGGGCAGGGAGAACTATGGCTACACCTTC
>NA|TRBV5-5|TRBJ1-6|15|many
CASSLSGDRNSPLHF
TGTGCCAGCAGCTTGTCCGGAGACCGAAATTCACCCCTCCACTTT